The 7 T cell receptor beta chains below come from one sample, sequenced in a study of OX40 agonist ivuxolimab in advanced cancers. TCRdb keeps only in-frame clones here, not all; method: immunoSEQ multiplex PCR. The sample gives about 52,000 clones, 86% of which show up once; 6.5% to 8% is in the top ten. The source was CD4+ or CD8+ T cells sorted from blood, collected in a trial of the OX40 agonist ivuxolimab. Receptor source: an adult with an advanced solid tumor such as melanoma, head and neck, liver or kidney cancer.

This clone appeared a few times. The chain is built from TRBV5-1 and TRBJ2-3, with D possibly being TRBD2 (6 bases). Germline V gene sequence: CDR1 SGHRS, CDR2 YFSETQ. The V gene lost 2 bases and the J gene lost 3 bases, with 10 bases spanning the gap. The CDR3 has 14 residues. In nucleotides, the CDR3 is TGCGCCAGCAGCTTAACGGGGGTGACAGATACGCAGTATTTT. Protein: CASSLTGVTDTQYF. The full variable domain, with the rest looked up from reference TRBV5-1 and TRBJ2-3, is KAGVTQTPRYLIKTRGQQVTLSCSPISGHRSVSWYQQTPGQGLQFLFEYFSETQRNKGNFPGRFSGRQFSNSRSEMNVSTLELGDSALYLCASSLTGVTDTQYFGPGTRLTVL.

This clone was counted once. V is TRBV21-1 and J is TRBJ1-2. TRBV21-1 is a pseudogene locus. The CDR3 is 17 residues long. The CDR3 loop is CASSKGLGALTNYGYTF. In DNA, the CDR3 is TGTGCCAGCAGCAAAGGGCTCGGGGCTCTCACTAACTATGGCTACACCTTC.

V usage is TRBV19 and J usage is TRBJ1-2, with 12 nucleotides matching TRBD1. V lost 4 bases to trimming and J lost 6 bases; unmatched junction nucleotides: 9. The germline V gene encodes CDR1 LNHDA and CDR2 SQIVND (reference sequence). This CDR3 region has 16 residues. This CDR3 is CASSTGTGGGFNGYTF. CDR3 nucleotides: TGTGCCAGTAGTACAGGGACAGGGGGCGGCTTTAATGGCTACACCTTC.

This clone was counted once. The chain has TRBV13 and TRBJ2-7; 8 nucleotides line up with TRBD1. The ends lost 2 bases at V and 4 bases at J; junction bases unmatched: 4. Germline-derived CDR1 and CDR2 are PRHDT and FYEKMQ (reference sequence). The CDR3 is 14 residues long. The CDR3 DNA reads TGTGCCAGCAGCTTATCAGGACAGGGTTACGAGCAGTACTTC. It encodes CASSLSGQGYEQYF.

The CDR3: CASSPQTGGSGNTIYF. As DNA, the CDR3 is TGTGCCAGCTCACCACAAACAGGCGGCTCTGGAAACACCATATATTTT. The chain couples TRBV18 to TRBJ1-3; D possibly corresponds to TRBD1 (5 bases). V shed 1 base and J shed 0 bases, with 10 bases lying between them. Germline V gene lookup returns CDR1 KGHSH and CDR2 LQKENI. This CDR3 is 16 amino acids long.

The CDR3 DNA reads TGTGCCAGCAGCTTAGATCTTGGTCTAGTGGGGGAGACCCAGTACTTC. This encodes CASSLDLGLVGETQYF. V usage is TRBV11-2 and J usage is TRBJ2-5; D is uncertain. Between the trimmed V and J ends, which lost 0 bases and 5 bases, there was a span of 16 bases. This CDR3 spans 16 amino acids. CDR1 and CDR2 from the germline V gene are SGHAT and FQNNGV.

This clone is a singleton in its sample. The chain couples TRBV30 to TRBJ1-6, with 9 bases aligning to TRBD1. There are 14 residues in the CDR3. Germline CDR1 and CDR2: GTSNPN and SVGIG (reference sequence). The V and J ends lost 0 bases and 8 bases, in that order; junction bases with no gene match: 2. The CDR3 nucleotides are TGTGCCTGGAGTGTCGACAGGGGGTATTCACCCCTCCACTTT. Translation gives CAWSVDRGYSPLHF.